Below are 21 T cell receptor beta chains sequenced from a single sample in a study of blood T cell repertoires in COVID-19. Profiling relied on immunoSEQ multiplex PCR, and the TCRdb table lists in-frame clones only, not all of them. This sample has 50,000 to 75,000 clones, with roughly 87% found just once. Sequenced material: peripheral blood. The receptors here all came from an elderly man in a cohort sampled during active COVID-19.

The chain links TRBV18 to TRBJ2-7, with 8 bases that match TRBD1. CDR1 is KGHSH, CDR2 LQKENI, per germline. The CDR3 sequence is 14 residues long. The junction had 9 bases not matched to a gene; V was cut back by 6 bases and J by 5 bases. CDR3 region: CASSLGQGRNEQYF. The CDR3 DNA follows: TGTGCCAGCTCCCTTGGACAGGGTAGGAACGAGCAGTACTTC.

The genes are TRBV4-3 and TRBJ2-1, with 10 bases fitting TRBD2. V shed 3 bases and J 0 bases; nucleotides not matched to a gene: 5. The CDR3 length is 17 residues. Germline V lookup: CDR1 LGHNA, CDR2 YSLEER. The CDR3 coding sequence is TGCGCCAGCAGCCAGGACTCTAGCGGGGGCTCCTACAATGAGCAGTTCTTC. Protein: CASSQDSSGGSYNEQFF.

J is TRBJ1-2 and V is TRBV3-1 (or the pseudogene TRBV3-2); D perhaps matches TRBD1 (5 bases). Trimming removed 1 base at V and 4 bases at J, with 10 bases between. The CDR3 is made up of 14 amino acids. Germline V lookup: CDR1 LGHDT, CDR2 YNNKEL (reference sequence). The CDR3 here is CASSQGRGVYGYTF. In DNA form, the CDR3 reads TGTGCCAGCAGCCAAGGACGGGGGGTCTATGGCTACACCTTC.

The CDR3 here is CASSPRSLAGNTGELFF. CDR3 DNA: TGTGCCAGCAGCCCCAGGAGTCTAGCGGGAAACACCGGGGAGCTGTTTTTT. The J gene is TRBJ2-2, the V gene TRBV5-5, with 9 bases aligning to TRBD2. V lost 4 bases to trimming and J lost 2 bases; unmatched junction nucleotides: 9. This CDR3 region has 17 residues. The germline V gene encodes CDR1 SGHKS and CDR2 YYEKEE (reference sequence).

This clone is termed medium-sized. CDR3 protein: CASMRAGAYEQYF. The DNA for the CDR3 is TGTGCCAGCATGCGAGCGGGAGCCTACGAGCAGTACTTC. The chain uses TRBV14 and TRBJ2-7; 8 bases map to TRBD2. The CDR3 loop spans 13 amino acids. Germline CDR1 SGHDN, CDR2 FVKESK. V lost 7 bases, J lost 2 bases, and 4 bases stayed unmatched. Variable domain in full (rest from reference TRBV14 and TRBJ2-7): EAGVTQFPSHSVIEKGQTVTLRCDPISGHDNLYWYRRVMGKEIKFLLHFVKESKQDESGMPNNRFLAERTGGTYSTLKVQPAELEDSGVYFCASMRAGAYEQYFGPGTRLTVT.

The J gene is TRBJ2-5, the V gene TRBV27, with D perhaps TRBD2 (7 bases). Trimming took 4 bases from V and 4 from J, leaving 16 bases between them. The CDR3 contains 15 residues. From germline, CDR1 is MNHEY and CDR2 SMNVEV (reference sequence). The CDR3 nucleotides read TGTGCCAGCAGTTCCCAGACGGGGGGCGGAGAGACCCAGTACTTC. It translates to CASSSQTGGGETQYF.

The CDR3 is CASSLQGRMNTEAFF. CDR3 nucleotides: TGTGCCAGCAGCTTGCAGGGGCGGATGAACACTGAAGCTTTCTTT. The chain recombines TRBV5-4 with TRBJ1-1; D may be TRBD1 (6 bases). The ends were cut back, 1 base at V and 0 bases at J, with 10 bases in the middle. There are 15 residues in the CDR3. The V gene's germline CDR1 is SGHNT and CDR2 YYREEE (reference sequence).

The V and J genes are TRBV6-5 and TRBJ1-1; D is perhaps TRBD1 (5 bases). The ends were cut back, 4 bases at V and 6 bases at J, with 12 bases in the middle. The CDR3 runs 13 residues. CDR1 and CDR2 from the germline V gene are MNHEY and SVGAGI. For the CDR3, the DNA is TGTGCCAGCAGTTTGGGCAGGGCATCTGAAGCTTTCTTT. It specifies CASSLGRASEAFF.

This clone appeared a few times. This chain uses TRBV5-4 with TRBJ2-7, with TRBD2 matching 9 bases. The CDR3 runs 15 residues. Per the germline V gene, CDR1 is SGHNT and CDR2 is YYREEE (reference sequence). V trimming: 1 base; J trimming: 3 bases; junction bases outside the gene matches: 5. The CDR3 region is CASSLPGTSSYEQYF. The CDR3 DNA is TGTGCCAGCAGCTTGCCCGGGACTAGCAGCTACGAGCAGTACTTC.

The rearrangement links TRBV7-2 to TRBJ2-3; a possible D gene is TRBD2 (6 bases). V was clipped by 4 bases and J by 11 bases, with 16 bases between them. Germline-derived CDR1 and CDR2 are SGHTA and FQGNSA. This CDR3 is built from 13 residues. CDR3 loop: CASSSSAGSLQYF. As DNA, the CDR3 is TGTGCCAGCAGCTCATCCGCCGGGAGTTTGCAGTATTTT.

This rearrangement joins TRBV28 to TRBJ1-5; D is possibly TRBD1 (5 bases). The CDR3 totals 15 residues. The germline gives CDR1 MDHEN, CDR2 SYDVKM. V gave up 3 bases and J gave up 4 bases, with 13 bases separating them. CDR3 bases: TGTGCCAGCAGTTTGACCAGGGCCAATAATCAGCCCCAGCATTTT. Its protein is CASSLTRANNQPQHF.

The chain joins TRBV7-9 to TRBJ2-1; 14 bases agree with TRBD2. The CDR3 runs 16 residues. Germline CDR1 SEHNR, CDR2 FQNEAQ (reference sequence). Germline trimming cut 5 bases from V and 9 bases from J; bases unmatched to any gene: 9. The CDR3 bases are TGTGCCAGCAGCATACCGGGACTAGCGGGAGCGCGTGAGCAGTTCTTC. As protein: CASSIPGLAGAREQFF.

The sample holds one count of this clone. The chain is built from TRBV5-1 and TRBJ1-2; D not certain. The CDR3 has 12 residues. V was trimmed by 4 bases and J by 4 bases, leaving 8 bases between them. Germline CDR1 is SGHRS and CDR2 is YFSETQ. CDR3: CASSDLGYGYTF. CDR3 in DNA: TGCGCCAGCAGCGATCTCGGCTATGGCTACACCTTC.

The V call is TRBV9, the J call TRBJ1-1; D gene ambiguous. Looked up from germline, CDR1 is SGDLS and CDR2 is YYNGEE. This CDR3 region has 18 residues. Trimming cost V 3 bases and J 0 bases, with 21 bases left between them. CDR3: CASSGSGAAVGVNTEAFF. CDR3 in DNA: TGTGCCAGCAGCGGATCGGGTGCAGCGGTCGGGGTGAACACTGAAGCTTTCTTT. Filled out from reference TRBV9 and TRBJ1-1, the complete variable domain reads DSGVTQTPKHLITATGQRVTLRCSPRSGDLSVYWYQQSLDQGLQFLIQYYNGEERAKGNILERFSAQQFPDLHSELNLSSLELGDSALYFCASSGSGAAVGVNTEAFFGQGTRLTVV.

The rearrangement joins TRBV12-5 to TRBJ1-5; 7 bases fit TRBD1. Germline CDR1 LGHNT, CDR2 FRNRAP. V trimming: 3 bases; J trimming: 0 bases; junction bases outside the gene matches: 2. This CDR3 is 15 amino acids long. CDR3 DNA: TGTGCTAGTGGTTTAGGGACAGATAGCAATCAGCCCCAGCATTTT. Translating gives CASGLGTDSNQPQHF.

This chain uses TRBV28 with TRBJ1-5; 12 bases match TRBD1. The V gene end was trimmed by 3 bases and the J gene end by 6 bases; junction bases not matched to a gene: 3. Germline CDR1 and CDR2: MDHEN and SYDVKM. CDR3 length: 15 amino acids. CDR3 amino acids: CASSLGQGARQPQHF. CDR3 nucleotide sequence: TGTGCCAGCAGTTTGGGACAGGGGGCGCGTCAGCCCCAGCATTTT.

This clone was seen more than once but under ten times. This rearrangement joins TRBV6-2 or TRBV6-3 to TRBJ2-1; TRBD2 aligns across 8 bases. The germline V gene encodes CDR1 MNHEY and CDR2 SVGEGT. This CDR3 is 17 amino acids long. Germline trimming cut 3 bases from V and 0 bases from J; bases unmatched to any gene: 7. DNA for the CDR3: TGTGCCAGCAGTTATAAAAGCGGGGGAAGCTCCTACAATGAGCAGTTCTTC. Protein product: CASSYKSGGSSYNEQFF.

The chain employs TRBV7-9 and TRBJ2-7; weak D call: TRBD1 (6 bases). The germline CDR1 and CDR2 sequences are SEHNR and FQNEAQ (reference sequence). V shed 5 bases and J shed 0 bases, with 20 bases lying between them. The CDR3 extends over 17 amino acids. The CDR3 DNA reads as TGTGCCAGCAGCCCTCCGGGTCCAGACAGGCACTCCTACGAGCAGTACTTC. Its translation: CASSPPGPDRHSYEQYF.

This clone was detected only a few times. The V and J genes are TRBV19 and TRBJ2-7; 7 nucleotides match TRBD1. Germline values: CDR1 LNHDA, CDR2 SQIVND (reference sequence). J gave up 4 bases and V 5 bases, and 14 bases lay outside the gene matches. The CDR3 runs 16 residues. The CDR3 coding sequence is TGTGCCAGTAGTGCCCTAGACAGGGCAAGGTCATACGAGCAGTACTTC. Residues: CASSALDRARSYEQYF. Full variable domain (outside the CDR3, taken from reference TRBV19 and TRBJ2-7): DGGITQSPKYLFRKEGQNVTLSCEQNLNHDAMYWYRQDPGQGLRLIYYSQIVNDFQKGDIAEGYSVSREKKESFPLTVTSAQKNPTAFYLCASSALDRARSYEQYFGPGTRLTVT.

The chain employs TRBV5-1 and TRBJ2-7, with a tentative D call TRBD1 (6 bases). V shed 1 base and J shed 5 bases, with 10 bases lying between them. This CDR3 is 13 amino acids long. Germline V gene lookup returns CDR1 SGHRS and CDR2 YFSETQ. Here the CDR3 reads CASSLTGLNEQYF. The DNA of the CDR3 is TGCGCCAGCAGCTTGACAGGGTTGAACGAGCAGTACTTC.

The CDR3 spells CASTPRGQGSMGGYTF. Written as DNA, the CDR3 is TGTGCCAGCACCCCTAGGGGGCAGGGTAGTATGGGTGGCTACACCTTC. V usage is TRBV6-6 and J usage is TRBJ1-2; 7 bases map to TRBD1. Trimming removed 7 bases from V and 7 bases from J; junction bases left unmatched: 18. Per germline, CDR1 MNHNY and CDR2 SVGAGI (reference sequence). The CDR3 has 16 amino acids.